Shown below are 12 T cell receptor beta chains from a single sample sequenced in a study of T cells after posttransplantation cyclophosphamide (dated by TCRdb to 2016 to 2017). The library relied on the immunoSEQ multiplex PCR assay. The source is immuneACCESS, and TCRdb retained only in-frame sequences with V and J called. Part of the clones is not carried over; for the studies checked, unresolved V genes explain less than half of this, and the remainder is unexplained. In all, the sample holds approximately 4,200 clones, and approximately 78% of those were seen once. In total, the top ten clones hold approximately 18% of the sample. The treatment or condition label, as the study defines it: high-dose cyclophosphamide on days +3 and +4 as single-agent GVHD prophylaxis. PTCy patients received busulfan and fludarabine conditioning, a related or unrelated marrow graft, and cyclophosphamide on days +3 and +4.

The source material was PBMCs, sampled after an allogeneic stem cell transplant with post-transplant cyclophosphamide. The source is a female patient in her fifties who received an allogeneic stem cell transplant from a related donor, was CMV-positive, and had no GVHD. After a transplant, not all T cells may be the patient's own; some may come from the graft donor.

This clone was seen a single time. The rearrangement joins TRBV6-5 to TRBJ2-1; 9 nucleotides match TRBD2. The CDR3 has 16 residues. V lost 2 bases to trimming and J lost 5 bases; unmatched junction nucleotides: 7. The germline V gene has CDR1 MNHEY and CDR2 SVGAGI. CDR3 DNA sequence: TGTGCCAGCAGTTACCGCGGCGGGGGGGCAGACAATGAGCAGTTCTTC. Translated: CASSYRGGGADNEQFF.

The rearrangement joins TRBV7-9 to TRBJ2-5; the match to TRBD1 covers 7 bases. CDR3 length: 12 residues. Germline CDR1 and CDR2: SEHNR and FQNEAQ (reference sequence). V lost 5 bases and J lost 5; bases outside the gene matches: 2. The CDR3 loop reads CASSLQGETQYF. The DNA of the CDR3 is TGTGCCAGCAGCCTACAGGGGGAGACCCAGTACTTC.

This clone was recorded a few times. V is TRBV6-1 and J is TRBJ1-4, with D maybe TRBD1 (6 bases). With 10 bases removed from V and 12 bases from J, the gap between germline ends came to 21 bases. Germline V CDR1 and CDR2: MNHNS, SASEGT. The CDR3 runs 13 residues. CDR3 sequence reads: CATADSADRQLFF. CDR3 coding DNA: TGTGCCACCGCGGACAGTGCTGACAGACAACTGTTTTTT.

The chain couples TRBV10-2 to TRBJ1-5; 7 bases match TRBD1. The germline gives CDR1 WSHSY, CDR2 SAAADI. The CDR3 loop spans 15 amino acids. With V trimmed by 7 bases and J by 6 bases, 12 bases remained unmatched. The CDR3 DNA is TGCGCCAGCACCAGAGAGACAGGGTTCGGTCAGCCCCAGCATTTT. Its protein product is CASTRETGFGQPQHF.

The chain employs TRBV6-4 and TRBJ1-5; D possibly corresponds to TRBD1 (5 bases). CDR3 length: 13 amino acids. Germline CDR1 MRHNA, CDR2 SNTAGT. V was shortened by 3 bases and J by 8 bases, with 11 bases between the two germline ends. CDR3 sequence: CASSETVLEPQHF. The CDR3 bases are TGTGCCAGCAGTGAGACAGTTCTGGAGCCCCAGCATTTT.

The chain is built from TRBV2 and TRBJ1-2; D possibly corresponds to TRBD1 (5 bases). CDR3 length equals 14 residues. Per the germline V gene, CDR1 is SNHLY and CDR2 is FYNNEI. Deletions cut 3 bases from V and 5 bases from J, with 13 bases between. The DNA of the CDR3 is TGTGCCAGCAGTGATGGGGCTGGTGGGTATGGCTACACCTTC. This encodes CASSDGAGGYGYTF.

The CDR3 loop reads CASSSGTDNYGYTF. In nucleotides, the CDR3 is TGTGCCAGCAGCTCAGGGACAGATAACTATGGCTACACCTTC. The chain links TRBV7-8 to TRBJ1-2; 7 nucleotides line up with TRBD1. V shed 4 bases, J shed 1 base, and the junction held 3 bases outside the gene matches. The CDR3 has 14 residues. CDR1 and CDR2 from the germline V gene are SGHVS and FQNEAQ.

V is TRBV25-1 and J is TRBJ2-1; D is perhaps TRBD2 (6 bases). The CDR3 totals 14 residues. V gave up 1 base and J gave up 9 bases, with 13 bases separating them. Germline V gene sequence: CDR1 MGHDK, CDR2 SYGVNS. The CDR3 spells CASSEWEVGSEQFF. In DNA, the CDR3 is TGTGCCAGCAGTGAATGGGAGGTTGGCTCTGAGCAGTTCTTC.

The CDR3 DNA reads as TGTGCCAGCAGCTTGGATCTTTCGGCTAGCGGGAGAAGGGGACCTGAGCAGTTCTTC. Residues: CASSLDLSASGRRGPEQFF. The chain uses TRBV5-6 and TRBJ2-1; TRBD2 agrees at 10 bases. In germline, CDR1 is SGHDT, CDR2 YYEEEE. The CDR3 runs 19 residues. Trimming cost V 0 bases and J 9 bases; bases outside gene matches: 18.

The chain uses TRBV9 and TRBJ2-3; 10 positions match TRBD2. Germline V gene sequence: CDR1 SGDLS, CDR2 YYNGEE. Trimming cost V 0 bases and J 4 bases; bases outside gene matches: 8. This CDR3 is built from 17 residues. CDR3 sequence: CASSVDGAGGPADTQYF. In DNA form, the CDR3 reads TGTGCCAGCAGCGTAGATGGAGCGGGGGGGCCAGCAGATACGCAGTATTTT.

This clone was counted between two and nine times. This sequence joins TRBV19 and TRBJ1-5; TRBD1 aligns across 8 bases. The CDR3 sequence is 15 residues long. Germline V gene lookup returns CDR1 LNHDA and CDR2 SQIVND (reference sequence). V lost 4 bases, J lost 6 bases, and 8 bases stayed unmatched. This chain's CDR3 is CASSTPGQGTQPQHF. In DNA, the CDR3 is TGTGCCAGTAGTACCCCCGGACAGGGCACTCAGCCCCAGCATTTT.

This clone was observed a single time. The CDR3 region is CAERGRGTGAVGELFF. In DNA, the CDR3 is TGTGCCGAGCGGGGGCGGGGGACAGGGGCGGTCGGGGAGCTGTTTTTT. This chain joins TRBV2 and TRBJ2-2, with TRBD1 identical over 10 bases. Germline V gene sequence: CDR1 SNHLY, CDR2 FYNNEI. CDR3 size: 16 residues. The J segment lost 7 bases and the V segment lost 11 bases, leaving 16 bases of the junction unmatched.